This TCR beta chain was identified in a study of T cells in Graves' hyperthyroidism and ophthalmopathy. The investigators amplified TCR beta CDR3 regions from RNA transcripts. The HTBI primer set was used in a first-round RT-PCR of the TCR CDR3. TCRdb reprocessed the multiplex PCR reads via MiXCR and lists one record per CDR3 protein. The sample lists about 380,000 distinct CDR3 sequences, 13% occurring once. Uncontrolled infection, other autoimmune disease, pregnancy and lactation each barred patients from inclusion. V was cut by 0 bases and J by 2 bases, with 13 bases left in between. The CDR3 extends over 16 amino acids. The germline V gene encodes CDR1 SGHNT and CDR2 YYREEE (reference sequence).

Material: blood. The sequence was collected from a young man with Graves' hyperthyroidism that later progressed to Graves' ophthalmopathy. The gene calls are TRBV5-4 and TRBJ2-3; TRBD2 is a possible D gene (7 bases). The CDR3 is CASSLAGGRFTDTQYF. CDR3 nucleotide sequence: TGTGCCAGCAGCTTGGCGGGGGGCCGTTTCACAGATACGCAGTATTTT. The whole variable domain, remainder taken from reference TRBV5-4 and TRBJ2-3, is ETGVTQSPTHLIKTRGQQVTLRCSSQSGHNTVSWYQQALGQGPQFIFQYYREEENGRGNFPPRFSGLQFPNYSSELNVNALELDDSALYLCASSLAGGRFTDTQYFGPGTRLTVL.